This TCR beta chain stems from a study of blood T cell repertoires in COVID-19. Per the authors' pipeline: Amplifying reference gene primers gave estimates of nucleated cell counts. Data came from immunoSEQ multiplex PCR; TCRdb stores just in-frame clones and leaves some out. The V and J calls and clone size were taken over from that table, and D and trimming were inferred from the DNA. The profile covers 210,000 or so clones, with approximately 81% appearing a single time and around 21% taken by the ten largest. The CDR3 has 14 amino acids. Trimming took off 2 bases at V and 4 bases at J, with 12 bases between the two ends. Germline CDR1 SGHNT, CDR2 YYREEE (reference sequence).

Sequencing input: peripheral blood. This TCR derives from a human donor in a cohort sampled during active COVID-19. J is TRBJ2-5 and V is TRBV5-4; maybe TRBD2 (5 bases). The CDR3 reads CASSFPEARETQYF. CDR3 nucleotide sequence: TGTGCCAGCAGCTTTCCGGAGGCACGAGAGACCCAGTACTTC.